This TCR beta chain is drawn from a study of blood T cells in healthy people across ages. To note about this clonotype: Its antigen is not known.

The authors ran a second PCR of roughly 6 to 12 cycles using a sample-barcoded 5' primer and a J-beta primer mix. MiXCR, run by TCRdb on the 5' RACE reads, gives a single entry per CDR3 protein. Counted here are around 1,000,000 distinct CDR3 sequences, under 30% occurring once; the ten biggest clones make up about 0.72%. Regarding the study as a whole: Roughly linearly, TCR beta diversity per million T cells fell as age increased.

The length of the CDR3 is 14 residues. V was clipped by 2 bases and J by 8 bases, with 13 bases between them. The same sample was also studied in work on T cells of mothers and their children. From that paper: Three healthy Caucasian mothers, along with their six children, served as the donors. Every microgram of extracted RNA entered cDNA synthesis, roughly 1.4 ug per 15 ul. Researchers found no T cell clones that were persistent and microchimeric.

The sequenced sample consisted of blood. The sequence was obtained from a girl aged 2 to 10 in good health. This rearrangement joins TRBV12-3 or TRBV12-4 to TRBJ2-4, with D possibly being TRBD1 (5 bases). The CDR3 here is CASSLIQGNHIQYF. CDR3 nucleotide sequence: TGTGCCAGCAGTTTAATCCAGGGAAACCACATTCAGTACTTC.